The clone carrying this T cell receptor (beta chain) was counted many times. The source of the sample is a study of regulatory T cells in long-lasting Graves disease. Building the TCR beta libraries relied on iRepertoire HTBI primers, and CDR3 regions underwent Arm-PCR. TCRdb redid the calling of the multiplex PCR reads with MiXCR, one entry per CDR3 protein. The sample yields approximately 560,000 distinct CDR3 sequences, about 16% seen once. Trimming removed 7 bases from V and 5 bases from J, with 19 bases in between. The CDR3 sequence is 15 residues long. Germline-derived CDR1 and CDR2 are MNHEY and SMNVEV (reference sequence). Time point given: newly diagnosed GD, antithyroid drugs for less than 3 months. PBMCs were the source of the RNA used for TCR sequencing. These same data were also listed under a study on T cells in Graves' hyperthyroidism and ophthalmopathy. In that study: Most thyroid clonotypes that were expanded above 0.001 also turned up in blood.

Sequenced here: peripheral blood mononuclear cells (PBMCs), sampled at new diagnosis, from a patient treated with antithyroid drugs. The J gene is TRBJ2-3, the V gene TRBV27; a possible D gene is TRBD2 (6 bases). This clonotype was sampled from a man aged 18 to 29 with Graves disease. The CDR3 nucleotides read TGTGCCAGCACCGCGCTCGGGAGTCGGATAGATACGCAGTATTTT. This codes for CASTALGSRIDTQYF.